Sequencing of this T cell receptor (beta chain) was carried out in a study of T cells in Graves' hyperthyroidism and ophthalmopathy. With V trimmed by 3 bases and J by 4 bases, 4 bases remained unmatched. This CDR3 has 14 residues. This clonotype was counted many times. Uncontrolled infections, other autoimmune diseases, pregnancy or lactation led to exclusion of patients. From RNA transcripts, TCR beta CDR3 regions were amplified. The HTBI set primed first-round TCR CDR3 RT-PCR. TCRdb used MiXCR to reprocess the multiplex PCR reads, holding one entry per CDR3 protein. The repertoire holds fewer than 450,000 distinct CDR3 sequences, about 17% seen once, with 30% to 35% in the top ten.

The sequencing input was blood. The receptor comes from a woman aged 25 to 39 with Graves' hyperthyroidism that later progressed to Graves' ophthalmopathy. V is TRBV12-3 or TRBV12-4 and J is TRBJ2-5; 8 nucleotides align to TRBD2. In DNA, the CDR3 is TGTGCCAGCAGTTTTCAAGCGGGGGTAGAGACCCAGTACTTC. Its protein is CASSFQAGVETQYF.